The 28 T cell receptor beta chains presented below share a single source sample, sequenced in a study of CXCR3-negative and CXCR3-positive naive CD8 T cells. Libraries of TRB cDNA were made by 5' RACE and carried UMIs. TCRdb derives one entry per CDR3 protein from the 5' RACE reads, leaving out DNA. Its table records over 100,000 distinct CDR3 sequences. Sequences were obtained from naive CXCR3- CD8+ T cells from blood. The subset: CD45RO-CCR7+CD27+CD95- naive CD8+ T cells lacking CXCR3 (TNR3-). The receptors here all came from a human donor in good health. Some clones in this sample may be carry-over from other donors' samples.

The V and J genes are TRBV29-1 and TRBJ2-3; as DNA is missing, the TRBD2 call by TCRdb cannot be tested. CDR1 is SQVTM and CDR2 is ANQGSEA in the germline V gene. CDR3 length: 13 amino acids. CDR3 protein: CSVDSLGTDTQYF.

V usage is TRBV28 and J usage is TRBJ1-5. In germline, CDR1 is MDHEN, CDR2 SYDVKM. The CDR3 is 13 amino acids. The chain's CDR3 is CASTTVSNQPQHF.

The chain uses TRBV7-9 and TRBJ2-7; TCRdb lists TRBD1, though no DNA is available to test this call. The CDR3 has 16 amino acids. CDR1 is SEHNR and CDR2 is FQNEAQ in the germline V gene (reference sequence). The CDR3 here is CASSPEFDRGHTEQYF. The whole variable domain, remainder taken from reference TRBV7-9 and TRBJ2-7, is DTGVSQNPRHKITKRGQNVTFRCDPISEHNRLYWYRQTLGQGPEFLTYFQNEAQLEKSRLLSDRFSAERPKGSFSTLEIQRTEQGDSAMYLCASSPEFDRGHTEQYFGPGTRLTVT.

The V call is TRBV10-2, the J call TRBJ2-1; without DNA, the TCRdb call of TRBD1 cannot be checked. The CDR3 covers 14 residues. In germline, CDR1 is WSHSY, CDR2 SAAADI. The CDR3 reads CASSDRGEYNEQFF.

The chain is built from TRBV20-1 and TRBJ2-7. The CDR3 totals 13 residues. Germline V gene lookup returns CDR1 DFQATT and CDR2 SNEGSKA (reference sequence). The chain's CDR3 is CSARGRYSYEQYF.

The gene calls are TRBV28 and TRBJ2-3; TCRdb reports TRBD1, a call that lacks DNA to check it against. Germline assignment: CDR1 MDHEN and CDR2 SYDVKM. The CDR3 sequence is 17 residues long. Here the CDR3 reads CASSLPPDFTSTDTQYF.

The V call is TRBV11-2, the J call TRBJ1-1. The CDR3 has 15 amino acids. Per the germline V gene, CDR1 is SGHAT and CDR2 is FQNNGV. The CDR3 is CASSLVRDVRSEAFF. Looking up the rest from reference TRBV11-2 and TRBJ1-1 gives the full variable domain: EAGVAQSPRYKIIEKRQSVAFWCNPISGHATLYWYQQILGQGPKLLIQFQNNGVVDDSQLPKDRFSAERLKGVDSTLKIQPAKLEDSAVYLCASSLVRDVRSEAFFGQGTRLTVV.

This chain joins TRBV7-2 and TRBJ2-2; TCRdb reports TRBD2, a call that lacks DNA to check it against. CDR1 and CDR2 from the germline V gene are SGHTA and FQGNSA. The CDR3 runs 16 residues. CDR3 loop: CASSLYRTSWDGELFF.

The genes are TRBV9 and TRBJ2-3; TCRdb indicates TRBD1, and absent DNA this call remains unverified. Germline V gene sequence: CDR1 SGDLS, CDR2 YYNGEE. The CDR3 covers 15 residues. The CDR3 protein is CASSVDPDSTDTQYF. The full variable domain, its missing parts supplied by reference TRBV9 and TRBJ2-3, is DSGVTQTPKHLITATGQRVTLRCSPRSGDLSVYWYQQSLDQGLQFLIQYYNGEERAKGNILERFSAQQFPDLHSELNLSSLELGDSALYFCASSVDPDSTDTQYFGPGTRLTVL.

CDR3 sequence reads: CASRKDAPNTGELFF. The V call is TRBV9, the J call TRBJ2-2. Looked up from germline, CDR1 is SGDLS and CDR2 is YYNGEE. The CDR3 runs 15 residues. Using reference TRBV9 and TRBJ2-2 for the parts outside the CDR3, the full variable domain is DSGVTQTPKHLITATGQRVTLRCSPRSGDLSVYWYQQSLDQGLQFLIQYYNGEERAKGNILERFSAQQFPDLHSELNLSSLELGDSALYFCASRKDAPNTGELFFGEGSRLTVL.

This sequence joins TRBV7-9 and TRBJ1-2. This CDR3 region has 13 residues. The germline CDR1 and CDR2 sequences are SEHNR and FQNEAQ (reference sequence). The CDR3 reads CASSFVGGDGYTF.

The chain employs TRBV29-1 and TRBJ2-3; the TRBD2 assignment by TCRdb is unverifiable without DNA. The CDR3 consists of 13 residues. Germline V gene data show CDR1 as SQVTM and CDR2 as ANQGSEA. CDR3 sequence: CSVEAGGRDTQYF.

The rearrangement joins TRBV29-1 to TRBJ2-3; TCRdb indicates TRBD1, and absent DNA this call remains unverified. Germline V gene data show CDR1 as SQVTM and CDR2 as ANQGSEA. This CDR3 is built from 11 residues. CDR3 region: CSVEVGAGQYF.

The CDR3 reads CASSEYLIAGYNEQFF. V is TRBV25-1 and J is TRBJ2-1; TCRdb's D call, TRBD2, is unchecked because there is no DNA. In germline, CDR1 is MGHDK, CDR2 SYGVNS. The CDR3 is 16 residues long.

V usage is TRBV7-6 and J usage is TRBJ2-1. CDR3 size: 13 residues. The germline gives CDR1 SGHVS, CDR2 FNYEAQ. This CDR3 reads CASSLGVGDEQFF.

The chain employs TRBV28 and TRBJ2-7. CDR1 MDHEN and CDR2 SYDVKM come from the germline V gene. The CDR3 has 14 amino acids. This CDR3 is CASSPRQGPYEQYF.

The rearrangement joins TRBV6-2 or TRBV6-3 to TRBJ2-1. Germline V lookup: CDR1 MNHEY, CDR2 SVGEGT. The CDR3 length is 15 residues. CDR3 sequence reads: CASSYWHPSYNEQFF.

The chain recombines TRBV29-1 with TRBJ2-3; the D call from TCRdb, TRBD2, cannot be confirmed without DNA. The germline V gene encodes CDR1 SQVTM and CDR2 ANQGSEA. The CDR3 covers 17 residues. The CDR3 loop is CSVDFSGNVMGTDTQYF.

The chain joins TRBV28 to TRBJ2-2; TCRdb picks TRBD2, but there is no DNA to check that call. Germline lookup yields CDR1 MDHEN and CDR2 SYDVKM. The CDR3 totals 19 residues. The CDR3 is CASSSWGLAGGTNTGELFF.

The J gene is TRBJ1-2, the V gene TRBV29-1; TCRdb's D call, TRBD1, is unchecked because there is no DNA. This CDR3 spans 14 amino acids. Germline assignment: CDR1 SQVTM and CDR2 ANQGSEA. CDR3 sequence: CSVDSGFSHYGYTF. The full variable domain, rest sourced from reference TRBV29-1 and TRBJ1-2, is SAVISQKPSRDICQRGTSLTIQCQVDSQVTMMFWYRQQPGQSLTLIATANQGSEATYESGFVIDKFPISRPNLTFSTLTVSNMSPEDSSIYLCSVDSGFSHYGYTFGSGTRLTVV.

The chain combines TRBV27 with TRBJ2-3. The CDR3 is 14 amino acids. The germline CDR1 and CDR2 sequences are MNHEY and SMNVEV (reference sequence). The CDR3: CASSLFSLTDTQYF.

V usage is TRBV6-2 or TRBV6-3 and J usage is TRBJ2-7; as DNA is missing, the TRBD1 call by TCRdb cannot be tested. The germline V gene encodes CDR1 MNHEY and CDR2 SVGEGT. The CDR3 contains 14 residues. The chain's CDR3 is CASSDRGVTYEQYF.

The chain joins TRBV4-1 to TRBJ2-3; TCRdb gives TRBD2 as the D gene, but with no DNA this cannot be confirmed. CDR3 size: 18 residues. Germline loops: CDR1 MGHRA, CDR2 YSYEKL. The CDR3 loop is CASSSWGLAGGNTDTQYF.

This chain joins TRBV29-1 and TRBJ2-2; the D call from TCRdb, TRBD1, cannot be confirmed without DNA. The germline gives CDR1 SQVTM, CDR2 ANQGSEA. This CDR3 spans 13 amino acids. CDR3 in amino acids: CSPRDTFTGELFF.

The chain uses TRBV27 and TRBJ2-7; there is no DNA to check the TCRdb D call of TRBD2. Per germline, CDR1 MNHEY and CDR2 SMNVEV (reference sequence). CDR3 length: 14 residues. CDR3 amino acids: CASSGGVLRSEQYF.

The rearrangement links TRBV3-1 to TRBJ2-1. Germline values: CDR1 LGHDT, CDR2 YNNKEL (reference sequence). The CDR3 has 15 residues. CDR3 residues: CASSQGTSPYNEQFF.

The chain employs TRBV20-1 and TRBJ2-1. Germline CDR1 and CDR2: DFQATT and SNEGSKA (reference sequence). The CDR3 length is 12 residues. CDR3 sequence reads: CSARERGYEQFF.

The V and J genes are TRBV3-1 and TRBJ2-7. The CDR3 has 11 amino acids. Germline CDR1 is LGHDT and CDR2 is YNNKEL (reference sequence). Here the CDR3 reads CTSSHAYEQYF.